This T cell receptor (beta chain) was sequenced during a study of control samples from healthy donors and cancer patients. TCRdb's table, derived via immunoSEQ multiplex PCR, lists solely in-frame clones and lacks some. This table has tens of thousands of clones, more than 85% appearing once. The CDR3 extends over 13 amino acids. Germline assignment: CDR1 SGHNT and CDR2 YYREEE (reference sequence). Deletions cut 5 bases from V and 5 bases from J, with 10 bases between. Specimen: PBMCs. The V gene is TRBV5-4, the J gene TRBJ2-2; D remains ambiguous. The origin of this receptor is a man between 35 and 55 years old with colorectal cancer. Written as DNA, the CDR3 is TGTGCCAGCAGACCGGACCGAACCGGGGAGCTGTTTTTT. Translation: CASRPDRTGELFF. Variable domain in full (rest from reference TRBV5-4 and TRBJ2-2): ETGVTQSPTHLIKTRGQQVTLRCSSQSGHNTVSWYQQALGQGPQFIFQYYREEENGRGNFPPRFSGLQFPNYSSELNVNALELDDSALYLCASRPDRTGELFFGEGSRLTVL.